This TCR beta chain derives from a study of blood T cell repertoires in COVID-19. Looking at the study overall: From T cells, B-cell-depleted T cells, or PBMCs came the material, which was cDNA or gDNA.

Study processing details: Estimated nucleated cell counts came from reference gene primer amplification. Some clones are missing from TCRdb's copy, which holds only in-frame ones; the method was immunoSEQ multiplex PCR. Clone size and the V and J calls come from that table; the DNA yielded D and trimming. The repertoire consists of 40,000 to 60,000 clones, with roughly 83% occurring once and the leading ten covering 4.4%. Germline loops: CDR1 LGHNA, CDR2 YSLEER. This CDR3 is built from 16 residues. V lost 1 base and J lost 3; bases outside the gene matches: 7. The sample consisted of peripheral blood. This chain connects TRBV4-3 to TRBJ2-7, with 9 positions matching TRBD1. The sequence was collected from a middle-aged man with active COVID-19. CDR3 nucleotide sequence: TGCGCCAGCAGCCAAGGTACAGGGGGCGCGCTCTACGAGCAGTACTTC. Amino acid sequence: CASSQGTGGALYEQYF.